A single sample gave rise to the 10 T cell receptor beta chains below, sequenced in a study of T-cell memory formation after mild COVID-19. MiXCR was run by TCRdb on the 5' RACE reads, yielding one entry per CDR3 protein. This sample has about 280,000 distinct CDR3 sequences, with 8% to 10% found just once. Sequencing used PBMCs or a T cell subset sorted from them (not recorded which). The receptors originated from a man in his late teens or twenties who had mild COVID-19 (a few samples of this study predate the infection). Cell type and time point are not known.

Worth noting for this clonotype: One end of the junction does not line up with germline, which may come from a read error. CDR3 amino acids: CASSLPQAQLEF. CDR3 in DNA: TGTGCCAGCAGTTTACCCCAGGCCCAACTAGAATTC. This sequence joins TRBV12-3 or TRBV12-4 and TRBJ2-7; a possible D gene is TRBD2 (5 bases). The CDR3 extends over 12 amino acids.

This chain uses TRBV2 with TRBJ2-2; 7 bases agree with TRBD1. Looked up from germline, CDR1 is SNHLY and CDR2 is FYNNEI. V dropped 8 bases and J dropped 4; count of bases not matched to a gene: 7. The CDR3 is 14 residues long. CDR3 sequence reads: CASCTGVGTGELFF. Written as DNA, the CDR3 is TGTGCCAGCTGTACAGGGGTAGGCACCGGGGAGCTGTTTTTT.

This clonotype was found a few times. The J gene is TRBJ1-5, the V gene TRBV12-3 or TRBV12-4; 9 bases are a match to TRBD1. V lost 4 bases and J lost 5; bases outside the gene matches: 9. The CDR3 runs 16 residues. The CDR3 DNA follows: TGTGCCAGCAGTTCGGCCGGGACAGGGCTAGATCAGCCCCAGCATTTT. Protein: CASSSAGTGLDQPQHF.

This clonotype was observed at least ten times. The chain joins TRBV11-1 to TRBJ1-2, with D unclear. Trimming cost V 1 base and J 3 bases, with 6 bases left between them. The CDR3 covers 13 residues. Germline CDR1 reads SGHAT; CDR2 reads FQDESV (reference sequence). The CDR3 DNA follows: TGTGCCAGCAGCTTAGGGGAAGACTATGGCTACACCTTC. Amino acid sequence: CASSLGEDYGYTF.

Many counts were recorded for this clonotype. This chain joins TRBV4-3 and TRBJ2-3; no firm D call. CDR1 and CDR2 from the germline V gene are LGHNA and YSLEER. V was trimmed by 0 bases and J by 2 bases, leaving 15 bases between them. This CDR3 is 17 amino acids long. Here the CDR3 reads CASSQDKASDLTDTQYF. As DNA, the CDR3 is TGCGCCAGCAGCCAAGATAAGGCTAGTGATCTCACAGATACGCAGTATTTT.

The rearrangement uses TRBV5-1 and TRBJ2-3; the D call may be TRBD1 or TRBD2 (5 bases each). The CDR3 is 15 amino acids. Trimming stripped 0 bases from V and 4 bases from J, with 12 bases between. Germline CDR1 is SGHRS and CDR2 is YFSETQ. The CDR3 region is CASSLAGAVPDTQYF. For the CDR3, the DNA is TGCGCCAGCAGCTTGGCCGGGGCGGTTCCAGATACGCAGTATTTT.

There are many counts of this clonotype. The rearrangement joins TRBV5-5 to TRBJ2-7, with a tentative D call TRBD2 (6 bases). Trimming stripped 4 bases from V and 6 bases from J, with 17 bases between. The CDR3 length is 14 residues. Germline assignment: CDR1 SGHKS and CDR2 YYEKEE (reference sequence). The CDR3 coding sequence is TGTGCCAGCAGCGCCGGGACTTTTACCACCGAGCAGTACTTC. The encoded protein is CASSAGTFTTEQYF.

The chain combines TRBV6-5 with TRBJ2-5; 7 bases map to TRBD2. The trim removed 3 bases at V and 3 bases at J, leaving 1 base unmatched. CDR1 MNHEY and CDR2 SVGAGI come from the germline V gene. This CDR3 region has 13 residues. The chain's CDR3 is CASSYLAEETQYF. The CDR3 DNA reads as TGTGCCAGCAGTTATCTAGCGGAAGAGACCCAGTACTTC.

This clonotype appeared a few times. V is TRBV5-1 and J is TRBJ2-1; 13 bases align to TRBD2. The V and J ends lost 0 bases and 8 bases, in that order; junction bases with no gene match: 8. Germline V gene sequence: CDR1 SGHRS, CDR2 YFSETQ. CDR3 length: 17 residues. CDR3 sequence: CASSLGLAGGAIDEQFF. DNA of the CDR3: TGCGCCAGCAGCTTGGGACTAGCGGGGGGAGCAATCGATGAGCAGTTCTTC.

The rearrangement links TRBV4-1 to TRBJ1-5, with D unresolved. The CDR3 consists of 15 residues. Germline V lookup: CDR1 MGHRA, CDR2 YSYEKL. Between the trimmed V and J ends, which lost 0 bases and 3 bases, there was a span of 9 bases. This CDR3 reads CASSQDGQFNQPQHF. CDR3 nucleotide sequence: TGCGCCAGCAGCCAAGACGGCCAGTTCAATCAGCCCCAGCATTTT.